These T cell receptor beta chains were read from a single sample in a study of CD8 T cells in Susac syndrome. Each CDR3 protein gets one entry after TCRdb re-called the immunoSEQ multiplex PCR reads with MiXCR. The data show 95,000 to 150,000 distinct CDR3 sequences, less than 95% seen once. The sequencing input was CD4+ T cells from PBMCs. These receptors came from a human donor in good health. CDR3s include the opening cysteine and the closing phenylalanine or tryptophan.

CDR3aa	v_gene
CTVSGRGYNEQFF	TRBV29-1
CASSLGSASYEQYF	TRBV5-1
CASSFYQGDGYTF	TRBV12-3/TRBV12-4
CASSSQGGEELFF	TRBV12-3/TRBV12-4
CASSAGGVGTEAFF	TRBV5-1
CASSHSGTSGTDTQYF	TRBV4-2
CASSYLGEDTEAFF	TRBV5-1
CASTDRGGQPQHF	TRBV28
CASSFQSGELFF	TRBV5-1
CASSPTPLGTAYEQYF	TRBV7-9
CARTPDRDKHSNQPQHF	TRBV30
CASSLVRLAGGNEQYF	TRBV7-2
CASSQDAAQREFF	TRBV3-1
CASSPWARGRNEQFF	TRBV5-6
CASSISQETQYF	TRBV19